The 18 T cell receptor beta chains in this list originate from one sample, sequenced in a study of T cell changes during pregnancy in multiple sclerosis (dated by TCRdb to 2018 to 2020). Preparation of the library involved the immunoSEQ multiplex PCR assay. TCRdb took this table from immuneACCESS and kept in-frame rearrangements with V and J called. Such tables lack part of the clones; where checked against another copy, unresolved V genes explain under half of the gap, and the rest is unexplained. The sample table shows about 50,000 clones, and over 90% are seen once. The top ten clones comprise 0.61% of the sample. The specimen comprised CD4+ T cells from peripheral blood mononuclear cells, sampled after pregnancy. These receptors all come from a female donor in good health, enrolled as a control in a pregnancy study.

The chain carries TRBV30 and TRBJ2-3; 8 nucleotides match TRBD2. CDR1 is GTSNPN and CDR2 is SVGIG in the germline V gene (reference sequence). This CDR3 spans 14 amino acids. With 3 bases clipped from V and 1 base from J, the junction kept 3 bases outside the gene matches. Here the CDR3 reads CAWRRRGGTDTQYF. The CDR3, as DNA: TGTGCCTGGAGGCGGCGGGGGGGCACAGATACGCAGTATTTT.

The chain joins TRBV6-6 to TRBJ2-2, with a tentative D call TRBD1 (5 bases). The CDR3 is made up of 13 amino acids. Trimming removed 11 bases from V and 6 bases from J, with 16 bases in between. CDR1 and CDR2 from the germline V gene are MNHNY and SVGAGI (reference sequence). CDR3 sequence reads: CASRQGGPGELFF. CDR3 DNA: TGTGCCTCGCGGCAGGGTGGACCCGGGGAGCTGTTTTTT.

The rearrangement uses TRBV5-6 and TRBJ2-7; no reliable D call. The V end lost 1 base, the J end lost 3 bases, and 8 bases lay between the germline ends. Germline lookup yields CDR1 SGHDT and CDR2 YYEEEE. The CDR3 length is 13 residues. The CDR3, as DNA: TGTGCCAGCAGCTTGATAGCAAGCTACGAGCAGTACTTC. It codes for CASSLIASYEQYF.

V usage is TRBV19 and J usage is TRBJ1-3; unclear D gene. In germline, CDR1 is LNHDA, CDR2 SQIVND (reference sequence). This CDR3 spans 13 amino acids. The ends were cut back, 8 bases at V and 4 bases at J, with 12 bases in the middle. CDR3 in DNA: TGTGCCAGTGGCTCGCAACGAGGAAACACCATATATTTT. This codes for CASGSQRGNTIYF.

V is TRBV7-2 and J is TRBJ1-5; 8 bases map to TRBD1. Germline CDR1 SGHTA, CDR2 FQGNSA. This CDR3 is 15 amino acids long. V shed 1 base, J shed 6 bases, and the junction held 5 bases outside the gene matches. The CDR3 loop is CASSLGQGAIQPQHF. As DNA, the CDR3 is TGTGCCAGCAGCTTAGGGCAGGGGGCCATTCAGCCCCAGCATTTT. Using reference TRBV7-2 and TRBJ1-5 for the parts outside the CDR3, the full variable domain is GAGVSQSPSNKVTEKGKDVELRCDPISGHTALYWYRQSLGQGLEFLIYFQGNSAPDKSGLPSDRFSAERTGGSVSTLTIQRTQQEDSAVYLCASSLGQGAIQPQHFGDGTRLSIL.

This chain links TRBV9 with TRBJ2-3; 9 nucleotides line up with TRBD1. V shed 0 bases and J 5 bases; nucleotides not matched to a gene: 4. Germline CDR1 SGDLS, CDR2 YYNGEE. CDR3 length: 15 amino acids. The CDR3 sequence is CASSVAGTGKDTQYF. The CDR3 nucleotides read TGTGCCAGCAGCGTAGCCGGGACAGGGAAAGATACGCAGTATTTT.

Written as DNA, the CDR3 is TGTGCCAGTAGTATAGATGGGCAGGGGGGATACAATGAGCAGTTCTTC. This encodes CASSIDGQGGYNEQFF. This chain uses TRBV19 with TRBJ2-1; a weak D match, TRBD1 (7 bases). V was trimmed by 0 bases and J by 4 bases, leaving 13 bases between them. CDR3 size: 16 residues. CDR1 and CDR2 from the germline V gene are LNHDA and SQIVND (reference sequence).

The chain joins TRBV28 to TRBJ1-1, with TRBD1 as a possible D gene (6 bases). Germline V lookup: CDR1 MDHEN, CDR2 SYDVKM. The ends were cut back, 3 bases at V and 1 base at J, with 9 bases in the middle. This CDR3 is built from 14 residues. CDR3: CASSFGRGNTEAFF. The DNA of the CDR3 is TGTGCCAGCAGTTTTGGCAGGGGGAACACTGAAGCTTTCTTT.

The chain joins TRBV4-1 to TRBJ2-7; D may be TRBD1 (5 bases). Germline lookup yields CDR1 MGHRA and CDR2 YSYEKL. The CDR3 is 14 amino acids. V lost 2 bases and J lost 8, with 16 bases in between. The CDR3 reads CASSQSLGRSKQYF. CDR3 bases: TGCGCCAGCAGCCAATCGCTGGGGCGGTCGAAGCAGTACTTC.

DNA for the CDR3: TGTGCCAGCAGTTCTAGGCCCCCAGGGTATGAAAAACTGTTTTTT. Translating it yields CASSSRPPGYEKLFF. J is TRBJ1-4 and V is TRBV6-1; tentatively, D is TRBD1 (5 bases). V was trimmed by 5 bases and J by 6 bases, leaving 16 bases between them. Germline V CDR1 and CDR2: MNHNS, SASEGT. The CDR3 is 15 amino acids.

The rearrangement uses TRBV19 and TRBJ2-1, with TRBD2 matching 7 bases. Trimming at V came to 11 bases and at J to 8 bases, leaving 3 bases not matched to a gene. Per the germline V gene, CDR1 is LNHDA and CDR2 is SQIVND (reference sequence). This CDR3 comprises 10 residues. The CDR3 DNA is TGTGCCCCGGGAGGAGATGAGCAGTTCTTC. Amino acids: CAPGGDEQFF.

This clone was observed a single time. The J gene is TRBJ1-4, the V gene TRBV6-5; 9 nucleotides agree with TRBD1. J lost 5 bases, V lost 5 bases, and 6 bases had no gene match. CDR3 length equals 15 residues. Germline V gene lookup returns CDR1 MNHEY and CDR2 SVGAGI. The CDR3 coding sequence is TGTGCCAGCAGTGGACTGACAGGGGGGAATGAAAAACTGTTTTTT. Amino acids: CASSGLTGGNEKLFF.

This sequence joins TRBV5-1 and TRBJ1-3, with a tentative D call TRBD1 (5 bases). The germline gives CDR1 SGHRS, CDR2 YFSETQ. The CDR3 totals 15 residues. Trimming removed 10 bases from V and 4 bases from J, with 21 bases in between. CDR3 region: CASALGDSGGNTIYF. The CDR3 DNA reads TGCGCCTCGGCTTTAGGTGATTCAGGGGGAAACACCATATATTTT.

This clone occurred once. The junction and the germline gene differ at one end; a read error may be behind it. The gene calls are TRBV2 and TRBJ1-6, with a weak D call TRBD1 (5 bases). Germline CDR1 reads SNHLY; CDR2 reads FYNNEI. This CDR3 has 12 amino acids. CDR3 sequence (DNA): TGTGCCAGCAGTCTCATCGCAGGGTTCCGCGCCTTT. Encoded protein: CASSLIAGFRAF.

The chain carries TRBV7-6 and TRBJ2-2, with D unresolved. Between the trimmed V and J ends, which lost 2 bases and 0 bases, there was a span of 13 bases. In germline, CDR1 is SGHVS, CDR2 FNYEAQ. This CDR3 comprises 17 residues. The CDR3 DNA follows: TGTGCCAGCAGCTTAATGGCTGGCAACACGAACACCGGGGAGCTGTTTTTT. It is translated as CASSLMAGNTNTGELFF.

The gene calls are TRBV28 and TRBJ2-7, with D perhaps TRBD1 (6 bases). The CDR3 consists of 15 residues. With 5 bases removed from V and 3 bases from J, the gap between germline ends came to 17 bases. Germline V CDR1 and CDR2: MDHEN, SYDVKM. The CDR3 spells CASSLPSGQHYEQYF. CDR3 sequence (DNA): TGTGCCAGCAGTCTCCCCTCCGGACAGCACTACGAGCAGTACTTC.

The V call is TRBV6-4, the J call TRBJ2-1, with TRBD2 identical over 13 bases. This CDR3 region has 15 residues. With V trimmed by 2 bases and J by 7 bases, 2 bases remained unmatched. Per the germline V gene, CDR1 is MRHNA and CDR2 is SNTAGT. Written as DNA, the CDR3 is TGTGCCAGCAGTGACAGGACTAGCGGGGGAAATGAGCAGTTCTTC. Its protein product is CASSDRTSGGNEQFF.

The rearrangement uses TRBV5-4 and TRBJ1-3, with D perhaps TRBD1 (5 bases). V was pared by 2 bases and J by 3 bases, with 9 bases between. The CDR3 is 14 amino acids. The V gene's germline CDR1 is SGHNT and CDR2 YYREEE (reference sequence). The CDR3 DNA is TGTGCCAGCAGCTTCGGGGGTAGTGGAAACACCATATATTTT. Translation: CASSFGGSGNTIYF.